The 5 T cell receptor beta chains in this list originate from one sample, sequenced in a study of response to subunit inactivated influenza vaccine. TCRdb redid the calling of the RT-PCR reads with MiXCR, one entry per CDR3 protein. This sample has a few hundred thousand distinct CDR3 sequences, with approximately 10% found just once. The sample was also linked to a second study, of T cells expressing NK-cell markers. From that paper: A 5'RACE template switching approach incorporating UMIs was used to make TCR beta cDNA.

The material was PBMCs from blood, obtained on the day of vaccination. Source of these receptors: a middle-aged man who received an inactivated influenza vaccine.

This chain links TRBV3-1 with TRBJ2-3, with D perhaps TRBD2 (6 bases). This CDR3 spans 15 amino acids. Trimming removed 0 bases from V and 2 bases from J, with 9 bases in between. Germline V gene lookup returns CDR1 LGHDT and CDR2 YNNKEL (reference sequence). The CDR3 nucleotides are TGTGCCAGCAGCCAAGAGGCGGGAAACACAGATACGCAGTATTTT. This encodes CASSQEAGNTDTQYF.

This clonotype was detected only once. The genes are TRBV19 and TRBJ1-1; the D gene is possibly TRBD1 (5 bases). The CDR3 runs 16 residues. V was cut by 8 bases and J by 1 base, with 20 bases left in between. Germline V gene data show CDR1 as LNHDA and CDR2 as SQIVND (reference sequence). This CDR3 is CASAPGDREKNTEAFF. The CDR3 nucleotides read TGTGCCAGTGCGCCCGGGGACCGGGAAAAGAACACTGAAGCTTTCTTT.

This clonotype was observed a handful of times. The chain uses TRBV14 and TRBJ2-7; no reliable D call. Germline V gene data show CDR1 as SGHDN and CDR2 as FVKESK. The CDR3 totals 15 residues. The ends were cut back, 1 base at V and 2 bases at J, with 12 bases in the middle. CDR3 sequence: CASSQGHGSTYEQYF. The DNA of the CDR3 is TGTGCCAGCAGCCAAGGCCACGGCTCGACCTACGAGCAGTACTTC.

The rearrangement uses TRBV12-3 or TRBV12-4 and TRBJ1-6; D is unclear. Between the trimmed V and J ends, which lost 3 bases and 5 bases, there was a span of 8 bases. This CDR3 comprises 14 residues. The CDR3 coding sequence is TGTGCCAGCAGTTTCCGCCAAGATAATTCACCCCTCCACTTT. It is translated as CASSFRQDNSPLHF.

In its sample, this clonotype was seen a few times. This sequence joins TRBV29-1 and TRBJ2-7; no firm D call. The CDR3 loop spans 12 amino acids. V was trimmed by 7 bases and J by 6 bases, leaving 16 bases between them. Looked up from germline, CDR1 is SQVTM and CDR2 is ANQGSEA. The DNA for the CDR3 is TGCAGCGACCCGAAGACGGCTACCGAGCAGTACTTC. It translates to CSDPKTATEQYF.